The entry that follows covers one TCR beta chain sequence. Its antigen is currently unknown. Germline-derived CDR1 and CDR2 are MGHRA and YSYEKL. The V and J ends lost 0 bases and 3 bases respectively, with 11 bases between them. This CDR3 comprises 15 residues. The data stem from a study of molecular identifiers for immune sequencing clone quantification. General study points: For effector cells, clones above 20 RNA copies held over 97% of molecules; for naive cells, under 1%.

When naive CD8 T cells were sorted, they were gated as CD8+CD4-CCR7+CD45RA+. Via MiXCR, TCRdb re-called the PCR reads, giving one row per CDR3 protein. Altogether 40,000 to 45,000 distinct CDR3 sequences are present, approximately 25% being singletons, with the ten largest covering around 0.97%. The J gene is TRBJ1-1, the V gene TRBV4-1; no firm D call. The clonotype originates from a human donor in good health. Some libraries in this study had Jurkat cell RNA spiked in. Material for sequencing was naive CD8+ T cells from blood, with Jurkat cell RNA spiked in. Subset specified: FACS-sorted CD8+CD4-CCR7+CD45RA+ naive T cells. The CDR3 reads CASSQDAGGYTEAFF. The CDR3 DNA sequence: TGCGCCAGCAGCCAAGACGCTGGTGGTTACACTGAAGCTTTCTTT.